This is a list of T cell receptor beta chains from one sample in a study of T cell responses to AZD1222 COVID-19 vaccine. TCRdb keeps only in-frame clones here, not all; method: immunoSEQ multiplex PCR. The data hold about 150,000 clones, with about nine tenths observed a single time. Sequenced material: peripheral blood, taken on day 0 of AZD1222 vaccination. The source is an adult in good health. Both conserved end residues are part of each CDR3. The D gene is left open where the match is weak. Some rows mark clone size as missing; the rest say once, few, many or name a class of expanded clone.

V gene: TRBV29-1
clone size: NA
CDR3 length: 13
J gene: TRBJ1-3
D gene: TRBD1
CDR3 protein: CSVQGVHGNTIYF
CDR3 DNA: TGCAGCGTTCAGGGGGTGCATGGAAACACCATATATTTT

V gene: TRBV18
clone size: NA
CDR3 length: 14
J gene: TRBJ1-6
D gene: NA
CDR3 protein: CASSSGFSDSPLHF
CDR3 DNA: TGTGCCAGCTCATCGGGATTCTCGGATTCACCCCTCCACTTT

V gene: TRBV7-3
clone size: NA
CDR3 length: 13
J gene: TRBJ2-1
D gene: NA
CDR3 protein: CASSKTSYNEQFF
CDR3 DNA: TGTGCCAGCAGCAAGACTAGCTACAATGAGCAGTTCTTC

V gene: TRBV27
clone size: NA
CDR3 length: 15
J gene: TRBJ1-2
D gene: NA
CDR3 protein: CASSFGGGRNYGYTF
CDR3 DNA: TGTGCCAGCAGTTTCGGCGGGGGACGGAACTATGGCTACACCTTC

V gene: TRBV2
clone size: NA
CDR3 length: 18
J gene: TRBJ2-6
D gene: NA
CDR3 protein: CASKGARTVSSGANVLTF
CDR3 DNA: TGTGCCAGCAAAGGGGCCAGGACAGTTAGCTCTGGGGCCAACGTCCTGACTTTC

V gene: TRBV6-1
clone size: NA
CDR3 length: 13
J gene: TRBJ1-1
D gene: NA
CDR3 protein: CASSYGSGTEAFF
CDR3 DNA: TGTGCCAGCAGCTACGGGTCGGGCACTGAAGCTTTCTTT

V gene: TRBV7-9
clone size: NA
CDR3 length: 15
J gene: TRBJ2-7
D gene: TRBD1
CDR3 protein: CASSLGTGQGNEQYF
CDR3 DNA: TGTGCCAGCAGCTTAGGTACAGGACAGGGAAACGAGCAGTACTTC

V gene: TRBV24-1
clone size: NA
CDR3 length: 16
J gene: TRBJ2-5
D gene: TRBD1
CDR3 protein: CATSDPQDRGEETQYF
CDR3 DNA: TGTGCCACCAGTGACCCACAGGACAGGGGCGAGGAGACCCAGTACTTC

V gene: TRBV6-5
clone size: NA
CDR3 length: 13
J gene: TRBJ2-1
D gene: NA
CDR3 protein: CASSYDQAGAQFF
CDR3 DNA: TGTGCCAGCAGTTACGACCAGGCGGGGGCGCAGTTCTTC

V gene: TRBV7-8
clone size: few
CDR3 length: 15
J gene: TRBJ1-5
D gene: NA
CDR3 protein: CASSFAGGGNQPQHF
CDR3 DNA: TGTGCCAGCAGCTTCGCCGGGGGGGGCAATCAGCCCCAGCATTTT

V gene: TRBV5-6
clone size: NA
CDR3 length: 14
J gene: TRBJ1-2
D gene: TRBD1
CDR3 protein: CASRLGTALGGYTF
CDR3 DNA: TGTGCCAGCAGGTTGGGGACAGCCCTGGGAGGCTACACCTTC

V gene: TRBV2
clone size: NA
CDR3 length: 10
J gene: TRBJ2-1
D gene: NA
CDR3 protein: CASIGLEQFF
CDR3 DNA: TGTGCCAGCATTGGGTTGGAGCAGTTCTTC

V gene: TRBV5-6
clone size: NA
CDR3 length: 15
J gene: TRBJ1-2
D gene: NA
CDR3 protein: CASSLVSVGGYGYTF
CDR3 DNA: TGTGCCAGCAGCTTGGTGTCTGTGGGGGGATATGGCTACACCTTC

V gene: TRBV5-1
clone size: NA
CDR3 length: 12
J gene: TRBJ2-1
D gene: NA
CDR3 protein: CASRRETNEQFF
CDR3 DNA: TGCGCCAGCAGGCGGGAAACCAATGAGCAGTTCTTC

V gene: TRBV29-1
clone size: NA
CDR3 length: 12
J gene: TRBJ2-7
D gene: TRBD1
CDR3 protein: CSVPGQGSEQYF
CDR3 DNA: TGCAGCGTCCCGGGACAGGGGTCCGAGCAGTACTTC

V gene: TRBV27
clone size: NA
CDR3 length: 12
J gene: TRBJ1-2
D gene: NA
CDR3 protein: CASSRGRNSYTF
CDR3 DNA: TGTGCCAGCAGTCGGGGGAGGAATAGCTACACCTTC

V gene: TRBV27
clone size: NA
CDR3 length: 16
J gene: TRBJ1-3
D gene: NA
CDR3 protein: CASSLRSKESGNTIYF
CDR3 DNA: TGTGCCAGCAGTTTACGTAGCAAGGAATCCGGAAACACCATATATTTT

V gene: TRBV2
clone size: NA
CDR3 length: 16
J gene: TRBJ1-5
D gene: NA
CDR3 protein: CASSEAVAGYNQPQHF
CDR3 DNA: TGTGCCAGCAGTGAAGCGGTGGCAGGCTACAATCAGCCCCAGCATTTT

V gene: TRBV3-1/TRBV3-2
clone size: NA
CDR3 length: 12
J gene: TRBJ2-7
D gene: NA
CDR3 protein: CASSQAGIEQYF
CDR3 DNA: TGTGCCAGCAGCCAAGCTGGGATCGAGCAGTACTTC

V gene: TRBV28
clone size: once
CDR3 length: 14
J gene: TRBJ2-7
D gene: TRBD2
CDR3 protein: CASSSLGLAYQQYF
CDR3 DNA: TGTGCCAGCAGCTCATTAGGACTAGCCTACCAGCAGTACTTC

V gene: TRBV13
clone size: NA
CDR3 length: 14
J gene: TRBJ1-1
D gene: NA
CDR3 protein: CASSSPGAVDGAFF
CDR3 DNA: TGTGCCAGCAGCTCTCCCGGGGCGGTGGACGGAGCTTTCTTT

V gene: TRBV28
clone size: NA
CDR3 length: 14
J gene: TRBJ1-1
D gene: NA
CDR3 protein: CASSFGRKNTEAFF
CDR3 DNA: TGTGCCAGCAGTTTCGGCAGGAAGAACACTGAAGCTTTCTTT

V gene: TRBV5-1
clone size: NA
CDR3 length: 15
J gene: TRBJ1-1
D gene: NA
CDR3 protein: CASSLGRTVNTEAFF
CDR3 DNA: TGCGCCAGCAGCCTAGGACGGACAGTGAACACTGAAGCTTTCTTT

V gene: TRBV6-6
clone size: NA
CDR3 length: 15
J gene: TRBJ1-1
D gene: NA
CDR3 protein: CASSYFPDRPVEAFF
CDR3 DNA: TGTGCCAGCAGTTACTTCCCCGACAGACCAGTTGAAGCTTTCTTT

V gene: TRBV5-1
clone size: NA
CDR3 length: 13
J gene: TRBJ1-5
D gene: TRBD1
CDR3 protein: CASSSQGDQPQHF
CDR3 DNA: TGCGCCAGCAGCTCCCAGGGGGATCAGCCCCAGCATTTT

V gene: TRBV5-4
clone size: few
CDR3 length: 16
J gene: TRBJ1-5
D gene: TRBD1
CDR3 protein: CASSIWDRGNNQPQHF
CDR3 DNA: TGTGCCAGCAGCATTTGGGACAGGGGAAACAATCAGCCCCAGCATTTT

V gene: TRBV3-1/TRBV3-2
clone size: NA
CDR3 length: 11
J gene: TRBJ2-1
D gene: NA
CDR3 protein: CASSPSKEQFF
CDR3 DNA: TGTGCCAGCAGCCCGAGTAAGGAGCAGTTCTTC

V gene: TRBV6-5
clone size: NA
CDR3 length: 16
J gene: TRBJ2-7
D gene: NA
CDR3 protein: CASSYSRAGLAYEQYF
CDR3 DNA: TGTGCCAGCAGTTACTCTAGGGCAGGGTTGGCCTACGAGCAGTACTTC

V gene: TRBV19
clone size: NA
CDR3 length: 15
J gene: TRBJ1-5
D gene: NA
CDR3 protein: CASSNRGNSNQPQHF
CDR3 DNA: TGTGCCAGTAGCAATCGGGGGAATAGCAATCAGCCCCAGCATTTT

V gene: TRBV2
clone size: NA
CDR3 length: 15
J gene: TRBJ1-3
D gene: TRBD1
CDR3 protein: CASSEDRGSGNTIYF
CDR3 DNA: TGTGCCAGCAGTGAAGACAGGGGCTCTGGAAACACCATATATTTT

V gene: TRBV28
clone size: NA
CDR3 length: 12
J gene: TRBJ1-2
D gene: NA
CDR3 protein: CASSLRVGGYTF
CDR3 DNA: TGTGCCAGCAGTCTCAGGGTAGGAGGCTACACCTTC

V gene: TRBV28
clone size: few
CDR3 length: 15
J gene: TRBJ1-6
D gene: NA
CDR3 protein: CASSSQGLNNSPLHF
CDR3 DNA: TGTGCCAGCAGTAGCCAGGGACTCAATAATTCACCCCTCCACTTT

V gene: TRBV28
clone size: NA
CDR3 length: 12
J gene: TRBJ1-2
D gene: NA
CDR3 protein: CVCGAIPYGYTF
CDR3 DNA: TGTGTCTGCGGGGCGATCCCTTATGGCTACACCTTC

V gene: TRBV7-2
clone size: NA
CDR3 length: 14
J gene: TRBJ1-6
D gene: TRBD1
CDR3 protein: CASIPGQGNSPLHF
CDR3 DNA: TGTGCCAGCATTCCCGGACAGGGCAATTCACCCCTCCACTTT

V gene: TRBV19
clone size: NA
CDR3 length: 15
J gene: TRBJ1-4
D gene: NA
CDR3 protein: CASSMGQSLREKLFF
CDR3 DNA: TGTGCCAGTAGTATGGGGCAGTCGCTTCGTGAAAAACTGTTTTTT

V gene: TRBV28
clone size: NA
CDR3 length: 13
J gene: TRBJ2-7
D gene: NA
CDR3 protein: CASKVSVSYEQYF
CDR3 DNA: TGTGCCAGCAAAGTATCGGTCTCCTACGAGCAGTACTTC

V gene: TRBV6-4
clone size: NA
CDR3 length: 15
J gene: TRBJ2-1
D gene: NA
CDR3 protein: CASSEEGFSGREQFF
CDR3 DNA: TGTGCCAGCAGTGAAGAGGGATTTAGTGGGCGGGAGCAGTTCTTC

V gene: TRBV19
clone size: NA
CDR3 length: 13
J gene: TRBJ1-3
D gene: NA
CDR3 protein: CASSFSSGNTIYF
CDR3 DNA: TGTGCCAGTAGTTTTTCCTCTGGAAACACCATATATTTT

V gene: TRBV4-1
clone size: NA
CDR3 length: 14
J gene: TRBJ1-2
D gene: NA
CDR3 protein: CASSQVGTNYGYTF
CDR3 DNA: TGCGCCAGCAGCCAAGTAGGGACTAACTATGGCTACACCTTC

V gene: TRBV7-9
clone size: NA
CDR3 length: 16
J gene: TRBJ1-3
D gene: NA
CDR3 protein: CASSLDPYGDGNTIYF
CDR3 DNA: TGTGCCAGCAGCTTAGACCCATACGGGGATGGAAACACCATATATTTT

V gene: TRBV28
clone size: NA
CDR3 length: 14
J gene: TRBJ1-6
D gene: NA
CDR3 protein: CGTSRSGQNSPLHF
CDR3 DNA: TGTGGGACGTCAAGGTCAGGGCAAAATTCACCCCTCCACTTT

V gene: TRBV21-1
clone size: NA
CDR3 length: 16
J gene: TRBJ1-5
D gene: NA
CDR3 protein: CASSKIGQGGNQPQHF
CDR3 DNA: TGTGCCAGCAGCAAAATAGGCCAGGGAGGCAATCAGCCCCAGCATTTT

V gene: TRBV18
clone size: NA
CDR3 length: 15
J gene: TRBJ2-7
D gene: TRBD1
CDR3 protein: CASSQFPGQGYEQYF
CDR3 DNA: TGTGCCAGCTCACAATTTCCGGGACAGGGCTACGAGCAGTACTTC

V gene: TRBV6-4
clone size: once
CDR3 length: 13
J gene: TRBJ1-2
D gene: NA
CDR3 protein: CASRASGNYGYTF
CDR3 DNA: TGTGCCAGCAGGGCTTCTGGGAACTATGGCTACACCTTC

V gene: TRBV27
clone size: NA
CDR3 length: 13
J gene: TRBJ2-3
D gene: NA
CDR3 protein: CASSPGTAGTQYF
CDR3 DNA: TGTGCCAGCAGCCCCGGAACCGCCGGAACGCAGTATTTT

V gene: TRBV13
clone size: NA
CDR3 length: 14
J gene: TRBJ2-3
D gene: TRBD1
CDR3 protein: CASRSGGDTDTQYF
CDR3 DNA: TGTGCCAGCAGATCAGGGGGTGACACAGATACGCAGTATTTT

V gene: TRBV3-1/TRBV3-2
clone size: NA
CDR3 length: 16
J gene: TRBJ1-3
D gene: NA
CDR3 protein: CASSQDFSTSGIRIYF
CDR3 DNA: TGTGCCAGCAGCCAAGACTTCTCAACCTCAGGGATAAGGATATATTTT

V gene: TRBV29-1
clone size: NA
CDR3 length: 14
J gene: TRBJ1-5
D gene: NA
CDR3 protein: CSATAGEGDQPQHF
CDR3 DNA: TGCAGCGCGACCGCAGGGGAAGGGGACCAGCCCCAGCATTTT